This T cell receptor beta chain is from a study of cytomegalovirus exposure and HLA in healthy donors. V lost 4 bases and J 0 bases, leaving 9 bases between the germline ends. CDR1 MNHEY and CDR2 SMNVEV come from the germline V gene (reference sequence). The CDR3 covers 14 residues. Regarding this clone: Its specificity is not known.

Findings and limits, study-wide: It was found in a later analysis that first-cohort TCR clusters tended to co-occur in the approximately 130 validation repertoires.

Data came from immunoSEQ multiplex PCR; TCRdb stores just in-frame clones and leaves some out. The sample carries about 65,000 clones, 92% recorded once. The receptor's source is a woman between 18 and 29 years old in good health and CMV-seronegative. J is TRBJ1-2 and V is TRBV27; D is uncertain. Sequenced: PBMCs. The CDR3 is CASSYSSPNYGYTF. The CDR3 DNA reads as TGTGCCAGCAGTTATTCGAGTCCTAACTATGGCTACACCTTC.